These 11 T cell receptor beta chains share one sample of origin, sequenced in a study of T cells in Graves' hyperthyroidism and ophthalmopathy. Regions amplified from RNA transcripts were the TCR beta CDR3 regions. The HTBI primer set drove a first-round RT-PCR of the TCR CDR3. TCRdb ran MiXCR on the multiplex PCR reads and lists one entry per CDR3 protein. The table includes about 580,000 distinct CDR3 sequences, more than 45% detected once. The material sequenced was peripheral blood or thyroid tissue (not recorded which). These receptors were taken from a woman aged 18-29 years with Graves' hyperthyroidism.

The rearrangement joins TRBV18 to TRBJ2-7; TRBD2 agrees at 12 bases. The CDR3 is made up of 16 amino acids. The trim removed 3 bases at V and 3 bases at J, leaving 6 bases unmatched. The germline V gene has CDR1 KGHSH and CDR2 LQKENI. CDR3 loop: CASSPGLAGTFYEQYF. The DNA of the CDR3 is TGTGCCAGCTCACCTGGACTAGCGGGAACTTTCTACGAGCAGTACTTC.

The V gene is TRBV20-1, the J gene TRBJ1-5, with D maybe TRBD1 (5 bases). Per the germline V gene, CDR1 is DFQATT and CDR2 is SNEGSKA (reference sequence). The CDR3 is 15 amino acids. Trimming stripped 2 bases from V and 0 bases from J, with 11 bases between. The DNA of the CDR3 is TGCAGTGCTAGACCGGGACGGAGTAGCAATCAGCCCCAGCATTTT. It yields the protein CSARPGRSSNQPQHF.

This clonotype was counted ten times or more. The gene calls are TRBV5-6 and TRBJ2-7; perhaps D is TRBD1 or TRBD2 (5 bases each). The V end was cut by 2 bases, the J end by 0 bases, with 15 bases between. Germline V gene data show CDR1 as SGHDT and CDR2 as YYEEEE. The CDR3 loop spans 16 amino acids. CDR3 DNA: TGTGCCAGCAGCTTCCCTTGGGGGTCTAGCTCCTACGAGCAGTACTTC. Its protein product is CASSFPWGSSSYEQYF.

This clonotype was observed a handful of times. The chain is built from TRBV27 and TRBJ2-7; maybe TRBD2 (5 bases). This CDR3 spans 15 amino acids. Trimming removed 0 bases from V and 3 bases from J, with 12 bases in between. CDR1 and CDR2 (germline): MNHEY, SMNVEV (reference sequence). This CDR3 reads CASSLSSLASYEQYF. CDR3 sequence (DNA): TGTGCCAGCAGTTTATCTAGTCTAGCTAGCTACGAGCAGTACTTC.

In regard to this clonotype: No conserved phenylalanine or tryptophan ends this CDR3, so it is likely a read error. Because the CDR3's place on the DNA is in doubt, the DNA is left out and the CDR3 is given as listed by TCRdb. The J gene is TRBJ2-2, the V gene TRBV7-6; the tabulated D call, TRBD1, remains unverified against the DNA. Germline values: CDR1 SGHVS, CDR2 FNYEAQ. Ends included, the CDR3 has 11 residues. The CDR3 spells CASSLGGGQGY.

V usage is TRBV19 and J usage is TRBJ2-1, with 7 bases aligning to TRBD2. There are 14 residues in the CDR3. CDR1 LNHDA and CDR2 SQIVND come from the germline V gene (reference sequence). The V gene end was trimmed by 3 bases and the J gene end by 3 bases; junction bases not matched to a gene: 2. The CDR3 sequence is CASSIGGSYNEQFF. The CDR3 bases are TGTGCCAGTAGTATCGGCGGGAGCTACAATGAGCAGTTCTTC.

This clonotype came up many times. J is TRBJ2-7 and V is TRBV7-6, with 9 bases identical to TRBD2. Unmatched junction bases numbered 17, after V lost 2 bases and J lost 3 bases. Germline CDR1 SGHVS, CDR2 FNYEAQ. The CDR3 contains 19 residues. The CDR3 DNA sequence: TGTGCCAGCAGCTTAATCTGGCCAAGCAGACTAGCGGCCCTCTACGAGCAGTACTTC. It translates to CASSLIWPSRLAALYEQYF.

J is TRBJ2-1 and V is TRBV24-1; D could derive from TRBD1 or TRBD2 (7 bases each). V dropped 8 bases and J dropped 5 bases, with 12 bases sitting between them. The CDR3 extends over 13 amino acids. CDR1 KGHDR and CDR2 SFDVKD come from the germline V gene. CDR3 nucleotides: TGTGCCACCATGCCAGGGGGGGACAATGAGCAGTTCTTC. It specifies CATMPGGDNEQFF.

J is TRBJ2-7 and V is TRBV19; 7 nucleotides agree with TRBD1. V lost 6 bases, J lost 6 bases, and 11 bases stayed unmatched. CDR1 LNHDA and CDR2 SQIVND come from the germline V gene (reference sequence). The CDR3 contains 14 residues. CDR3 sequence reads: CASRRQGVPAEQYF. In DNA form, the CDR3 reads TGTGCCAGTAGACGACAGGGCGTCCCAGCCGAGCAGTACTTC.

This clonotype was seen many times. CDR3 residues: CASTETVYQPQHF. The CDR3 coding sequence is TGTGCCAGTACAGAGACAGTTTATCAGCCCCAGCATTTT. J is TRBJ1-5 and V is TRBV19, with a tentative D call TRBD1 (5 bases). Germline CDR1 reads LNHDA; CDR2 reads SQIVND (reference sequence). This CDR3 is 13 amino acids long. Trimming shortened V by 7 bases and J by 5 bases, and 12 bases separated the two germline ends.

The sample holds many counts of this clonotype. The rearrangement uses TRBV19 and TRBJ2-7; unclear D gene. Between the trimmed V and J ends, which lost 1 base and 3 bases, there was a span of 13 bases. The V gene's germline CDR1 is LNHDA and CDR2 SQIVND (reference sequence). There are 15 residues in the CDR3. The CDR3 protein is CASSIVTARIYEQYF. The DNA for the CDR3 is TGTGCCAGTAGTATAGTAACGGCTAGGATCTACGAGCAGTACTTC.